This passage covers 27 T cell receptor beta chains from one sample sequenced in a study of blood T cell repertoires in COVID-19. Produced via immunoSEQ multiplex PCR; TCRdb's table is partial and in-frame only. The table shows approximately 460,000 clones, with nearly 90% occurring only once. Material: peripheral blood. The receptors originated from a man aged 18 to 30 with COVID-19, enrolled during active disease.

This clone was counted once. The J gene is TRBJ2-7, the V gene TRBV5-4; possible D gene TRBD2, 6 bases. V gave up 0 bases and J gave up 6 bases, with 19 bases separating them. CDR1 is SGHNT, CDR2 YYREEE, per germline (reference sequence). The CDR3 extends over 16 amino acids. CDR3 DNA: TGTGCCAGCAGCTTGGGGGGGGTAGGCGGCTTCTCCGAGCAGTACTTC. It is translated as CASSLGGVGGFSEQYF.

The CDR3 DNA sequence: TGTGCCAGCAGCCCCGACAACAGCAATCAGCCCCAGCATTTT. As protein: CASSPDNSNQPQHF. The chain links TRBV6-6 to TRBJ1-5; D gene unclear. CDR1 is MNHNY and CDR2 is SVGAGI in the germline V gene (reference sequence). The CDR3 extends over 14 amino acids. Trimming left V 6 bases short and J 1 base short, with 10 bases between.

V is TRBV15 and J is TRBJ1-5; D gene ambiguous. The CDR3 is 14 residues long. The germline V and J ends were trimmed by 1 base and 6 bases, with 10 bases remaining between them. Germline V gene lookup returns CDR1 LNHNV and CDR2 YYDKDF (reference sequence). The CDR3 region is CATSRGADSQPQHF. The DNA of the CDR3 is TGTGCCACCAGCAGAGGAGCGGATAGTCAGCCCCAGCATTTT. Filled out from reference TRBV15 and TRBJ1-5, the complete variable domain reads DAMVIQNPRYQVTQFGKPVTLSCSQTLNHNVMYWYQQKSSQAPKLLFHYYDKDFNNEADTPDNFQSRRPNTSFCFLDIRSPGLGDTAMYLCATSRGADSQPQHFGDGTRLSIL.

In its sample, this clone was seen once. V is TRBV7-8 and J is TRBJ1-5, with 7 positions matching TRBD1. J was trimmed by 7 bases and V by 2 bases; bases with no gene match: 8. CDR3 size: 15 residues. CDR1 SGHVS and CDR2 FQNEAQ come from the germline V gene. The CDR3 region has the DNA TGTGCCAGCAGCTTAAAGACAGGGAACGGACAGCCCCAGCATTTT. Translating it yields CASSLKTGNGQPQHF.

The V gene is TRBV9, the J gene TRBJ2-1, with D maybe TRBD1 (7 bases). The germline CDR1 and CDR2 sequences are SGDLS and YYNGEE. CDR3 size: 15 residues. Trimming cost V 0 bases and J 3 bases, with 10 bases left between them. The CDR3 region is CASSVGQGGYNEQFF. The CDR3 region has the DNA TGTGCCAGCAGCGTAGGGCAGGGGGGCTACAATGAGCAGTTCTTC.

The J gene is TRBJ1-5, the V gene TRBV18; D gene ambiguous. Trimming removed 2 bases from V and 0 bases from J, with 8 bases in between. Per germline, CDR1 KGHSH and CDR2 LQKENI. The CDR3 runs to 15 residues. The CDR3 sequence: CASSPKQNSNQPQHF. The CDR3 DNA reads TGTGCCAGCTCACCAAAACAGAATAGCAATCAGCCCCAGCATTTT.

This chain uses TRBV18 with TRBJ2-2; 8 bases agree with TRBD1. Germline V gives CDR1 KGHSH, CDR2 LQKENI. Germline trimming cut 5 bases from V and 0 bases from J; bases unmatched to any gene: 5. This CDR3 region has 16 residues. The CDR3 loop reads CASSVTGGSNTGELFF. The CDR3, as DNA: TGTGCCAGCTCAGTCACAGGGGGATCGAACACCGGGGAGCTGTTTTTT.

V and J are TRBV4-1 and TRBJ2-1; D possibly corresponds to TRBD2 (5 bases). This CDR3 region has 16 residues. The germline V gene encodes CDR1 MGHRA and CDR2 YSYEKL. The V end lost 0 bases, the J end lost 4 bases, and 13 bases lay between the germline ends. The DNA of the CDR3 is TGCGCCAGCAGCCAAGATGAGCGGCCTACATACAATGAGCAGTTCTTC. Protein product: CASSQDERPTYNEQFF.

This clone was detected once. This chain connects TRBV11-2 to TRBJ2-1; no firm D call. The CDR3 sequence is 13 residues long. Trimming pared 4 bases from V and 7 bases from J, leaving 11 bases between. The germline CDR1 and CDR2 sequences are SGHAT and FQNNGV. The CDR3 nucleotides are TGTGCCAGCAGCTCGGGTCAGAAAAATGAGCAGTTCTTC. Translating gives CASSSGQKNEQFF.

V is TRBV30 and J is TRBJ1-2; a possible D gene is TRBD1 (6 bases). The germline V gene encodes CDR1 GTSNPN and CDR2 SVGIG (reference sequence). V gave up 1 base and J gave up 1 base, with 16 bases separating them. This CDR3 contains 16 residues. CDR3 in DNA: TGTGCCTGGAGTGACGGCAGGGGATCCCTTAACTATGGCTACACCTTC. The encoded protein is CAWSDGRGSLNYGYTF.

V and J are TRBV28 and TRBJ1-3; D is ambiguous. The CDR3 totals 13 residues. Trimming removed 7 bases at V and 4 bases at J, with 11 bases between. Germline-derived CDR1 and CDR2 are MDHEN and SYDVKM. The CDR3 loop is CASMVEIGNTIYF. The CDR3 DNA sequence: TGTGCCAGCATGGTGGAGATCGGAAACACCATATATTTT.

The chain recombines TRBV27 with TRBJ1-1, with a weak D call TRBD1 (5 bases). V lost 8 bases and J lost 3, with 19 bases in between. CDR1 and CDR2 from the germline V gene are MNHEY and SMNVEV (reference sequence). CDR3 size: 15 residues. The CDR3 bases are TGTGCCAGCCTACCGGGGGGGTTCATTTACACTGAAGCTTTCTTT. Translation: CASLPGGFIYTEAFF.

The chain has TRBV3-1 (or the pseudogene TRBV3-2) and TRBJ2-4; TRBD1 might be the D (6 bases). CDR3 size: 15 residues. CDR1 LGHDT and CDR2 YNNKEL come from the germline V gene (reference sequence). Trimming removed 4 bases at V and 3 bases at J, with 13 bases between. CDR3 sequence reads: CASSRSGQIKNIQYF. The CDR3 bases are TGTGCCAGCAGCCGAAGTGGACAGATCAAAAACATTCAGTACTTC.

Only one count was recorded for this clone. The chain combines TRBV6-5 with TRBJ2-5; 7 bases are shared with TRBD2. Germline V gene data show CDR1 as MNHEY and CDR2 as SVGAGI. The CDR3 has 16 amino acids. V gave up 3 bases and J gave up 4 bases; unmatched junction bases: 11. CDR3 nucleotide sequence: TGTGCCAGCAGTTATCGGCGACTAGCTAGGGGAGAGACCCAGTACTTC. Encoded protein: CASSYRRLARGETQYF.

The chain carries TRBV18 and TRBJ2-7, with D possibly matching TRBD1 (6 bases). V lost 4 bases to trimming and J lost 0 bases, with 7 bases between them. The CDR3 consists of 13 residues. Germline assignment: CDR1 KGHSH and CDR2 LQKENI. The CDR3 region has the DNA TGTGCCAGCTCACGGGACACCTCCTACGAGCAGTACTTC. Translation gives CASSRDTSYEQYF.

The CDR3 region is CAISGASGGLSSTDTQYF. CDR3 in DNA: TGTGCCATCAGTGGTGCCAGCGGGGGGTTATCTAGCACAGATACGCAGTATTTT. The J gene is TRBJ2-3, the V gene TRBV10-3; 9 nucleotides align to TRBD2. The germline V gene encodes CDR1 ENHRY and CDR2 SYGVKD. The trim removed 4 bases at V and 0 bases at J, leaving 11 bases unmatched. The CDR3 contains 18 residues.

Only a few counts were recorded for this clone. The CDR3 DNA sequence: TGTGCCAGCAGCCACTACACTGAAGCTTTCTTT. This codes for CASSHYTEAFF. This chain uses TRBV3-1 (or the pseudogene TRBV3-2) with TRBJ1-1; D ambiguous. V lost 3 bases, J lost 3 bases, and 2 bases lay in between. CDR3 length: 11 amino acids. CDR1 LGHDT and CDR2 YNNKEL come from the germline V gene (reference sequence).

The rearrangement links TRBV6-5 to TRBJ2-1, with 10 bases aligning to TRBD1. The CDR3 is 14 amino acids. The J segment lost 6 bases and the V segment lost 8 bases, leaving 7 bases of the junction unmatched. In germline, CDR1 is MNHEY, CDR2 SVGAGI. The CDR3 DNA reads as TGTGCCAGCGGGGACAGGGGTAGAAGCAATGAGCAGTTCTTC. Translation gives CASGDRGRSNEQFF.

This clone was observed a single time. CDR3 amino acids: CASSRTSGYTDTQYF. CDR3 DNA: TGCGCCAGCTCAAGGACTAGCGGATACACAGATACGCAGTATTTT. This chain uses TRBV10-2 with TRBJ2-3, with 10 bases lining up with TRBD2. The CDR3 runs to 15 residues. With 8 bases clipped from V and 2 bases from J, the junction kept 7 bases outside the gene matches. The germline V gene encodes CDR1 WSHSY and CDR2 SAAADI.

V is TRBV27 and J is TRBJ1-3; D is perhaps TRBD1 (5 bases). Germline CDR1 is MNHEY and CDR2 is SMNVEV (reference sequence). The CDR3 has 14 amino acids. V lost 2 bases and J 2 bases, leaving 7 bases between the germline ends. The CDR3 coding sequence is TGTGCCAGCAGTTTAAGGGGCCCTGGAAACACCATATATTTT. Its protein is CASSLRGPGNTIYF.

The chain couples TRBV7-2 to TRBJ2-3, with D perhaps matching TRBD2 (6 bases). CDR3 length equals 13 residues. V was shortened by 3 bases and J by 4 bases, with 8 bases between the two germline ends. Germline assignment: CDR1 SGHTA and CDR2 FQGNSA. CDR3 amino acids: CASSLGLPDTQYF. CDR3 in DNA: TGTGCCAGCAGCTTGGGACTTCCAGATACGCAGTATTTT.

This rearrangement joins TRBV4-2 to TRBJ1-4; D may be TRBD1 (6 bases). This CDR3 region has 17 residues. In germline, CDR1 is LGHNA, CDR2 YNFKEQ. Trimming removed 9 bases from V and 0 bases from J, with 20 bases in between. As DNA, the CDR3 is TGTGCCAGTTCCCCTCGGACAGATGGAGCAACTAATGAAAAACTGTTTTTT. Protein product: CASSPRTDGATNEKLFF.

The rearrangement links TRBV5-1 to TRBJ2-5; 8 bases map to TRBD2. Germline V gene sequence: CDR1 SGHRS, CDR2 YFSETQ. Trimming removed 4 bases from V and 5 bases from J; junction bases left unmatched: 7. The CDR3 runs to 14 residues. CDR3 nucleotide sequence: TGCGCCAGCAGCCCCGGGACTAGGGGCGAGACCCAGTACTTC. Translating gives CASSPGTRGETQYF.

J is TRBJ1-1 and V is TRBV7-8, with 9 bases identical to TRBD1. Germline trimming cut 3 bases from V and 9 bases from J; bases unmatched to any gene: 11. The germline V gene has CDR1 SGHVS and CDR2 FQNEAQ. This CDR3 has 15 residues. CDR3 in DNA: TGTGCCAGCAGCTTGACCACAGGGGGCCGGCGACAAGCTTTCTTT. Translation gives CASSLTTGGRRQAFF.

This chain links TRBV10-3 with TRBJ2-1; TRBD2 matches 12 bases. The CDR3 is 18 residues long. Germline V CDR1 and CDR2: ENHRY, SYGVKD. The junction had 13 bases not matched to a gene; V was cut back by 3 bases and J by 7 bases. The CDR3 sequence is CAISDPRGLAGWGNEQFF. The CDR3 bases are TGTGCCATCAGTGACCCCCGAGGACTAGCGGGGTGGGGTAATGAGCAGTTCTTC.

The V and J genes are TRBV21-1 and TRBJ2-7; TRBD1 is the table's D call and was not checked against the DNA. TRBV21-1 is a pseudogene. This CDR3 is 13 amino acids long. This CDR3 reads CASSKRTGVEQYF. The CDR3 bases are TGTGCCAGCAGCAAACGGACAGGGGTGGAACAGTACTTC.

The genes are TRBV19 and TRBJ2-1; 12 bases line up with TRBD2. The CDR3 has 18 amino acids. With 5 bases clipped from V and 7 bases from J, the junction kept 15 bases outside the gene matches. The germline V gene encodes CDR1 LNHDA and CDR2 SQIVND (reference sequence). The CDR3 region has the DNA TGTGCCAGTAGTGGGGCTAGCGGGAGGGCCAGGTCTGTGAATGAGCAGTTCTTC. Translation: CASSGASGRARSVNEQFF. Variable domain in full (rest from reference TRBV19 and TRBJ2-1): DGGITQSPKYLFRKEGQNVTLSCEQNLNHDAMYWYRQDPGQGLRLIYYSQIVNDFQKGDIAEGYSVSREKKESFPLTVTSAQKNPTAFYLCASSGASGRARSVNEQFFGPGTRLTVL.